This T cell receptor (beta chain) is from a study of blood T cell repertoires in COVID-19. Whole-study context: PBMCs, B-cell-depleted T cells, or T cells provided the cDNA or gDNA that made up the material.

Original processing notes: Amplified reference gene primers provided the basis for estimating nucleated cell counts. Method: immunoSEQ multiplex PCR; TCRdb's copy keeps in-frame clones and lacks some. Clone size and V and J calls were adopted from that table, with D and trimming inferred from the DNA. This sample carries 230,000 or so clones, around 80% of them seen once, and the ten largest clones take 15% to 20%. The receptor was isolated from a man in his thirties or forties with active or convalescent COVID-19. The specimen sequenced was peripheral blood.

The CDR3 DNA reads as TGTGCCAGTACAGGGACCGCCTACGAGCAGTACTTC. Its translation: CASTGTAYEQYF. This chain uses TRBV28 with TRBJ2-7; D perhaps matches TRBD1 (6 bases). The CDR3 length is 12 residues. The germline CDR1 and CDR2 sequences are MDHEN and SYDVKM. The V end was cut by 9 bases, the J end by 2 bases, with 11 bases between.